This TCR beta chain comes out of a study of T cells after yellow fever vaccination. Regarding the study as a whole: Any FACS-sorted repertoire could hold abundant clonotypes that contaminate it from the bulk population. Subsequent booster samples again held most clones from primary vaccination (more than 95% CD4, 88% CD8).

Generation of TCR cDNA used 5'RACE template switching (which added a universal primer site and UMIs). MiXCR, run by TCRdb on the 5' RACE reads, gives a single entry per CDR3 protein. The sample holds roughly 110,000 distinct CDR3 sequences, roughly 8.9% seen once. Many counts were recorded for this clonotype. Its cognate antigen is unknown. This TCR was recovered from a man between 25 and 39 years old who received the YFV17D yellow fever vaccine. Material: CD8+ T cells sorted from PBMCs, obtained 45 days after the yellow fever booster vaccination.

The CDR3 DNA sequence: TGTGCCAGCCTAGCCTTAACGTCCGATACGCAGTATTTT. This gives the protein CASLALTSDTQYF. This chain connects TRBV12-3 or TRBV12-4 to TRBJ2-3, with D possibly TRBD2 on 5 matching bases. Trimming shortened V by 8 bases and J by 6 bases, and 15 bases separated the two germline ends. The CDR3 extends over 13 amino acids.